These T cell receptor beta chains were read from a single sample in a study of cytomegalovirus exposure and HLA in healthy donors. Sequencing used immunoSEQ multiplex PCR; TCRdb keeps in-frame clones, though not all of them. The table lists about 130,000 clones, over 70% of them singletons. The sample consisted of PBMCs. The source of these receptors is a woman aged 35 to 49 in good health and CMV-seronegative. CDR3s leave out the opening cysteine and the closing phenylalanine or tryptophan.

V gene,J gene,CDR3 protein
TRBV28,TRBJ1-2,ASHRGNYGYT
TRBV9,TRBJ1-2,ASSVGKGRHGYT
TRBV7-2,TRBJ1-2,ASSFRDSTKISYGYT
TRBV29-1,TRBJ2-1,SVAPGAYNEQF
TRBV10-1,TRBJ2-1,ASSPISGGNNEQF
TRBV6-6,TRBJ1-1,ASSYSTVSEAF
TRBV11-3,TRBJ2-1,ASSRGTGEYNEQF
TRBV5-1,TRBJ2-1,ASSLVETGEQF
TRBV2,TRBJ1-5,ASRQTGLGQPQH
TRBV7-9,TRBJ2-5,ASSFASAGPETQY
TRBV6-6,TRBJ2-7,ASSLGRYEQY
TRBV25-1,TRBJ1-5,ASSESKTEGYQPQH
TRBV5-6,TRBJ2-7,ASSWAGENEQY
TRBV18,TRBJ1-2,ASSPLRDSHYGYT